These T cell receptor beta chains were read from a single sample in a study of response to subunit inactivated influenza vaccine. TCRdb recomputed calls from the RT-PCR reads with MiXCR, one row per CDR3 protein. The sample shows 150,000 to 200,000 distinct CDR3 sequences, about an eighth of them seen only once. A further study also used this sample, focusing on T cells expressing NK-cell markers.

The sequences come from CD8+ T cells sorted from PBMCs, collected 11 to 12 days after vaccination. The receptors here all came from a man aged 50 or older who received an inactivated influenza vaccine. Both conserved end residues are part of each CDR3. Fields, in order: V gene, D gene, J gene, clone size, CDR3 DNA, CDR3 protein. A D gene is named only where the DNA matches it firmly. Clone size, where shown, is once, few, many, or a class for clones that have expanded.

TRBV19,TRBD2,TRBJ2-1,-,TGTGCCAGTAGTAGGGGACTAGCGGACTTCTTCAATGAGCAGTTCTTC,CASSRGLADFFNEQFF
TRBV6-2/TRBV6-3,-,TRBJ2-2,few,TGTGCCAGCAGTTACTTCCGGGCCTTAGAGGGCACCGGGGAGCTGTTTTTT,CASSYFRALEGTGELFF
TRBV15,TRBD2,TRBJ2-2,-,TGTGCCACCAACCCGGGACTAGCGGGAGATAGCGAGAGCACCGGGGAGCTGTTTTTT,CATNPGLAGDSESTGELFF
TRBV4-3,TRBD1,TRBJ2-7,few,TGCGCCAGCAGCCAAGGGGACAGGGGGGCCTACGAGCAGTACTTC,CASSQGDRGAYEQYF
TRBV20-1,-,TRBJ2-7,once,TGCAGTGCGAGGGACTACGAGCAGTACTTC,CSARDYEQYF
TRBV27,TRBD2,TRBJ2-1,few,TGTGCCAGCAGTCCGGGGACTAGCGGGAACGGTGAGCAGTTCTTC,CASSPGTSGNGEQFF
TRBV2,TRBD2,TRBJ2-2,-,TGTGCCAGCGATCGGGGCGTAGCGGGCACCGGGGAGCTGTTTTTT,CASDRGVAGTGELFF
TRBV21-1,-,TRBJ2-5,many,TGTGCCAGCAGCAAAGCGCATCCCCGGGACTACCAAGAGACCCAGTACTTC,CASSKAHPRDYQETQYF
TRBV3-1,-,TRBJ2-5,few,TGTGCCAGCAGCCTAACTGGGCGGTTAAAAGAGACCCAGTACTTC,CASSLTGRLKETQYF
TRBV5-1,-,TRBJ2-2,many,TGCGCCAGCAGCTTAGACGGCAACACCGGGGAGCTGTTTTTT,CASSLDGNTGELFF
TRBV4-3,-,TRBJ2-7,-,TGCGCCAGCAGCCAAGATCGGGGTCCCACCTACGAGCAGTACTTC,CASSQDRGPTYEQYF
TRBV23-1,TRBD1,TRBJ1-6,-,TGCGCCAGCAGGAGATCAGGGGGCGCGCATAATTCACCCCTCCACTTT,CASRRSGGAHNSPLHF
TRBV20-1,-,TRBJ2-7,many,TGCAGTGCCCCCTCCCACCTTGGCTACGAGCAGTACTTC,CSAPSHLGYEQYF
TRBV5-1,-,TRBJ2-7,medium-sized,TGCGCCAGCAGCTTTATAGACAGCGCTTCCTACGAGCAGTACTTC,CASSFIDSASYEQYF
TRBV9,TRBD2,TRBJ2-7,many,TGTGCCAGCAGCGCGGGACTAGACTACGAGCAGTACTTC,CASSAGLDYEQYF
TRBV20-1,-,TRBJ2-2,few,TGCAGTGCTAGATTTTACTCGGGGAACACCGGGGAGCTGTTTTTT,CSARFYSGNTGELFF
TRBV12-3/TRBV12-4,-,TRBJ2-3,few,TGTGCCAGCAGGCGCGATGGTACAGATACGCAGTATTTT,CASRRDGTDTQYF
TRBV5-1,-,TRBJ2-7,many,TGTGCCAGCAGCTTGGGGACCTACGAGCAGTACTTC,CASSLGTYEQYF
TRBV7-9,-,TRBJ2-3,-,TGTGCCAGCAGCCCCCAAGAGGAGTATACGCAGTATTTT,CASSPQEEYTQYF
TRBV12-3/TRBV12-4,TRBD1,TRBJ1-4,-,TGTGCCAGCAGTTTCCCCCAGGGGGCACCTAATGAAAAACTGTTTTTT,CASSFPQGAPNEKLFF
TRBV28,-,TRBJ2-7,-,TGTGCCATGGGCCCCGGGCTCCTCTGCGAGCAGTACTTC,CAMGPGLLCEQYF
TRBV9,TRBD2,TRBJ2-3,many,TGTGCCAGTTCTCTCGCGGGAGAGTTAGGTACGCAGTATTTT,CASSLAGELGTQYF
TRBV7-9,-,TRBJ1-1,-,TGTGCCAGCAGCTTAACCCTAGGGGGTTTGGGGAACACTGAAGCTTTCTTT,CASSLTLGGLGNTEAFF
TRBV24-1,-,TRBJ2-1,-,TGTGCCACCAGTGATTTGGTTAGCTTCGACTACAATGAGCAGTTCTTC,CATSDLVSFDYNEQFF
TRBV11-1,TRBD2,TRBJ2-1,many,TGTGCCAGCAGCGCTCAGGGGACTAGCGGGAAATACAATGAGCAGTTCTTC,CASSAQGTSGKYNEQFF
TRBV10-3,TRBD2,TRBJ2-2,-,TGTGCCATCAGTGAGACTAGCGGGAGGAACACCGGGGAGCTGTTTTTT,CAISETSGRNTGELFF
TRBV7-9,-,TRBJ2-3,few,TGTGCCAGCAGCTTACCAATAGGACAATCGAGCACAGATACGCAGTATTTT,CASSLPIGQSSTDTQYF
TRBV29-1,-,TRBJ2-7,many,TGCAGCGTTGTTGGGGCAGACAGCTCCTACGAGCAGTACTTC,CSVVGADSSYEQYF
TRBV27,-,TRBJ2-7,many,TGTGCCAGCAGTTTACAGGGGAAGTACGAGCAGTACTTC,CASSLQGKYEQYF
TRBV10-3,TRBD1,TRBJ2-7,few,TGTGCCATCAGTGAACCGGGACAGGGGGCCTACGAGCAGTACTTC,CAISEPGQGAYEQYF
TRBV30,-,TRBJ1-5,-,TGTGCCTGGAGTGCACAGAGACATCAGCCCCAGCATTTT,CAWSAQRHQPQHF
TRBV29-1,TRBD2,TRBJ2-3,many,TGCAGCGTTACCACCCCCCCGGGGGGGTACACAGATACGCAGTATTTT,CSVTTPPGGYTDTQYF
TRBV6-5,TRBD1,TRBJ2-7,-,TGTGCCAGCAGTTACTTGGGACAGGGGACAGACGAGCAGTACTTC,CASSYLGQGTDEQYF
TRBV20-1,TRBD1,TRBJ2-2,many,TGCAGTGCCACCGGGACAGGGGTTTCCGGGGAGCTGTTTTTT,CSATGTGVSGELFF
TRBV20-1,-,TRBJ2-7,many,TGCAGTGCTAGAATAAGGGTTCACGAGCAGTACTTC,CSARIRVHEQYF
TRBV28,-,TRBJ2-4,few,TGTGCCAGCAGGTTTAAACGGTTAGCCAAAAACATTCAGTACTTC,CASRFKRLAKNIQYF
TRBV20-1,TRBD1,TRBJ2-7,few,TGCAGTGCTAGGTTCTTCCGGGACAGTAAAGGGTACGAGCAGTACTTC,CSARFFRDSKGYEQYF
TRBV5-6,-,TRBJ2-1,few,TGTGCCAGCAGATTAGGATCAGGGGAGCAGTTCTTC,CASRLGSGEQFF
TRBV5-1,-,TRBJ1-1,few,TGCGCCAGCAGCCCCGGGCCCCCGGTCGTGGACACTGAAGCTTTCTTT,CASSPGPPVVDTEAFF